What follows describes a single T cell receptor (beta chain). The clone's antigen remains unknown. Base qualities are not provided; no much larger clone lies one nucleotide away. This entry comes from a study of shared clonotypes between healthy human individuals (dated by TCRdb to the early 2020s). General notes on the study: A few men and a couple of women, aged 18 to 49 years, made up the cohort. To estimate repertoire size and how much clonotype sharing occurs between individuals, the study deeply sequenced the blood TCR repertoires of 4 to 6 healthy adults. Each donor's leukapheresis produced roughly between roughly 0.9 and 9 billion PBMCs. Per donor, three plates each were used for CD4 naive and CD4 memory, two for CD8 naive, and one for CD8 memory. To increase sequencing depth and limit assay-specific biases, different laboratories used diverse techniques to prepare libraries and sequence TCR repertoires. Here is what the overall study found, with its caveats: Even with the large sequencing depth, rarefaction of the sorted-subset datasets indicated that sequencing was incomplete. Naive subsets generally had larger estimated clonotype richness than memory subsets did. Compared with non-shared clonotypes, the clonotypes found in all four sorted-subset donors had higher generation probabilities. Based on pairwise subsampling, the degree of clonotype sharing among donors was expected to be affected by sequencing depth. Sampling was restricted to blood, and TCR repertoires in tissue are likely to differ from TCR repertoires in blood. Sharing across several donors was observed for around 4.8% of naive CD4, over 3% of naive CD8, 2.3% of memory CD4, and about 0.39% of memory CD8 clonotypes. Because the study included only a small number of donors, the genetic and exposure-history diversity represented was limited.

TCR CDR3 regions were amplified from genomic DNA by multiplex PCR using the deep immunoSEQ assay. Extracted genomic DNA from each cell subset was spread evenly across all wells of several immunoSEQ 96-well plates, with each plate serving as a replicate. For sorted subsets, 200 to 250 ng of genomic DNA, equivalent to around 29,000 T cell genomes, went into each replicate PCR. Purified libraries were quantified with a Qubit 3.0 fluorometer, sized on a Bioanalyzer 2100, and re-quantified with the KAPA Library Quantification kit. A separate single-read 150-cycle Illumina NextSeq 550 flow cell was used to sequence each immunoSEQ 96-well plate. As for the authors' bioinformatics: Because the immunoSEQ output included only junctional sequences and no quality scores, the filtering could not be the same as the filtering used for full-length reads. To assign V/J genes and CDR3, sequences were annotated using PyIR, a Python wrapper for IgBLAST v1.9, with IMGT germline references. Reads were removed for weak V/J assignments (E-value above 1e-6), missing CDR3, stop codons, out-of-frame junctions, or ambiguous translated residues. V3J clonotypes were defined as sequences sharing an identical inferred V gene, J gene, and CDR3 amino acid sequence. To compute the percentage overlap between repertoires, the number of shared unique clonotypes was divided by the size of the smaller repertoire. Repertoire richness was assessed with RTK rarefaction, the Chao1 estimator, and Recon v2.1 estimates of unobserved clonotypes. Generation probabilities for all TCRbeta clonotypes obtained by the gDNA method from a few donors were computed using OLGA. As stored in TCRdb, this immuneACCESS dataset retains in-frame rearrangements with V and J assigned. A fraction of the clones does not appear; measured against another copy, unresolved V genes explain less than half of the discrepancy, and the remainder lacks a known reason. Clonal size and the V and J genes are those of that table, whereas D and trimming came from the DNA. Recorded for this sample are about 2.2 million clones; 85% to 95% of them occurred a single time. The ten largest make up approximately 1.7% of the sample.

Spanning cysteine to phenylalanine, the CDR3 consists of 13 amino acids. Only the CDR3 region is kept as DNA, spanning 39 bases read in frame from base 1. Based on the germline V gene (reference sequence), the CDR1 and CDR2 sequences are MNHEY and SMNVEV. V is shortened by 6 bases, J by 11 bases, and the region joining them spans 19 bases. CD8 naive samples were CD45RO-negative cells positively selected for CCR7, giving a CD45RA+CCR7+ population that excluded TemRA cells. Donors were healthy HIV-negative adults with no recently reported acute infections or vaccinations. Only Caucasian adults living in Nashville, Tennessee, USA were represented among the donors. Blood was collected by leukapheresis, and PBMCs were isolated by Ficoll-Histopaque density gradient centrifugation and then cryopreserved in liquid nitrogen vapor phase. Analytical flow cytometry was used to check the purity and quantity of every magnetically sorted T cell population. From each sorted fraction, genomic DNA was isolated and quantified by UV absorbance on a Nanodrop 2000c.

The source material was naive CD8+ T cells from PBMCs. The label giving this sample's cell subset or site can be read as: CD45RA+CCR7+. This TCR was recovered from a man aged 18-30 years in good health. Some clones in this sample may be carry-over from other donors' samples. Recombination linked TRBV27 to TRBJ2-5, with TRBD2 perhaps the D gene, on 5 matching bases. CDR3 reads: CASSPGLGGEQYF. The nucleotide sequence is given as TGTGCCAGCAGCCCTGGATTGGGTGGGGAGCAGTACTTC.